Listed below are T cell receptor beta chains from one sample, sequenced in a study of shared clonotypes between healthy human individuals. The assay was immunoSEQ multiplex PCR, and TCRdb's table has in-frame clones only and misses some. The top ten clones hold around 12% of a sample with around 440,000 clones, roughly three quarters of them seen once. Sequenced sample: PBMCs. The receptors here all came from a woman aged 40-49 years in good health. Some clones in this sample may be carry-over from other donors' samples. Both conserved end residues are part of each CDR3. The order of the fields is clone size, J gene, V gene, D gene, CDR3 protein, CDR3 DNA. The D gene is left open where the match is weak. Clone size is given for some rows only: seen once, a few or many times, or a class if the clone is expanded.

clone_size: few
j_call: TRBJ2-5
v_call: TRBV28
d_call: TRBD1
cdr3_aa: CAVYAQGARETQYF
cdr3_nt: TGTGCCGTCTACGCGCAGGGGGCGCGGGAGACCCAGTACTTC

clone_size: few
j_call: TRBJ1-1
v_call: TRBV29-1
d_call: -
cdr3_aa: CSVGSGNTEAFF
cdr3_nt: TGCAGCGTTGGCAGCGGGAACACTGAAGCTTTCTTT

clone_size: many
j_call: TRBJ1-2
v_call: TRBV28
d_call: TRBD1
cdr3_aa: CASSLEPGTANYGYTF
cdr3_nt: TGTGCCAGCAGTTTAGAGCCCGGGACAGCGAACTATGGCTACACCTTC

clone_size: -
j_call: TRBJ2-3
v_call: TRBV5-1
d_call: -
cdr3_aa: CASSPVAREEDTQYF
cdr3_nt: TGCGCCAGCAGCCCAGTGGCACGAGAGGAAGATACGCAGTATTTT

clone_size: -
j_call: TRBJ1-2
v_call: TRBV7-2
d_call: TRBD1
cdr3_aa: CASSYDREANYGYTF
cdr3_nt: TGTGCCAGCAGCTACGACAGGGAGGCTAACTATGGCTACACCTTC

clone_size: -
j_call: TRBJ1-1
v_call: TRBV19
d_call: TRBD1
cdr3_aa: CASSNRGRNTEAFF
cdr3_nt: TGTGCCAGTAGTAACAGGGGACGGAACACTGAAGCTTTCTTT

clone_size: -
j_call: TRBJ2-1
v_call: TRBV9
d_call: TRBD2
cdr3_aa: CASSSRTSGSLSYNEQFF
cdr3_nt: TGTGCCAGCAGCTCCCGGACTAGCGGGAGCCTTTCCTACAATGAGCAGTTCTTC

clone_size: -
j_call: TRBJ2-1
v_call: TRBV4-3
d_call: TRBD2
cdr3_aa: CASSQPGGTSGSNEQFF
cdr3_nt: TGCGCCAGCAGCCAGCCCGGGGGGACTAGCGGGAGTAATGAGCAGTTCTTC

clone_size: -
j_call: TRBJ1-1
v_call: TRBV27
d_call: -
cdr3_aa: CASSFRGTEAFF
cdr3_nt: TGTGCCAGCAGTTTTCGGGGGACTGAAGCTTTCTTT

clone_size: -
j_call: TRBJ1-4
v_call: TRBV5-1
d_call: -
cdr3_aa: CASSLGSINEKLFF
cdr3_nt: TGCGCCAGCAGCTTGGGGTCAATTAATGAAAAACTGTTTTTT

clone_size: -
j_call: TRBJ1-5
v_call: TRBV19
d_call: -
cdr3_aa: CASSSYQQGSQQPQHF
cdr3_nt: TGTGCCAGTAGCTCCTACCAACAGGGTTCCCAACAGCCCCAGCATTTT

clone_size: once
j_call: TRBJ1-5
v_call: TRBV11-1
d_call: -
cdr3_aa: CASSYNSNQPQHF
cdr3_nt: TGTGCCAGCAGCTATAATAGCAATCAGCCCCAGCATTTT

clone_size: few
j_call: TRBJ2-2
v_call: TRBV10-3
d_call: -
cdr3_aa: CAISESTSPHGELFF
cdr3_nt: TGTGCCATCAGTGAGTCGACATCGCCACACGGGGAGCTGTTTTTT

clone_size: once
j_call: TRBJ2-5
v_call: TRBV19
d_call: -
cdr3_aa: CASSIGVEETQYF
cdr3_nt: TGTGCCAGTAGTATTGGAGTTGAGGAGACCCAGTACTTC

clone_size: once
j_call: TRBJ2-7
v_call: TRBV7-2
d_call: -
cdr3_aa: CASSLGNGPYEQYF
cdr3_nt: TGTGCCAGCAGCTTAGGGAACGGTCCCTACGAGCAGTACTTC

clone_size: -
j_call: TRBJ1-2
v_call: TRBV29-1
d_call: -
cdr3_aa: CSVEARRGQWGYTF
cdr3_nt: TGCAGCGTCGAAGCGAGACGGGGCCAGTGGGGCTACACCTTC

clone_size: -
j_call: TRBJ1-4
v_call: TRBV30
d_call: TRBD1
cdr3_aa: CACHRGREKLFF
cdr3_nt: TGTGCCTGTCACAGGGGTAGGGAAAAACTGTTTTTT

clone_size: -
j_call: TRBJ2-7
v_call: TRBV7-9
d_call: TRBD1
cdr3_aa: CASSVGTGRHEQYF
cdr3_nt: TGTGCCAGCAGCGTCGGGACAGGGCGGCACGAGCAGTACTTC

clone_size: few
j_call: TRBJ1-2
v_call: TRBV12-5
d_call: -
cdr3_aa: CASGLGGPNYGYTF
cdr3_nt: TGTGCTAGTGGTTTGGGAGGACCTAACTATGGCTACACCTTC

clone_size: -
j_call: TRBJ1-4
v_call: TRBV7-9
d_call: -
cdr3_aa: CASSTSRGAYEKLFF
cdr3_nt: TGTGCCAGCAGTACTTCTCGGGGGGCCTATGAAAAACTGTTTTTT

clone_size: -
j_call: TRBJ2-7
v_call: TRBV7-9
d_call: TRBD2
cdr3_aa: CASSTSLLAGVDEQYF
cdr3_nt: TGTGCCAGCAGCACCTCCCTGCTAGCGGGAGTCGACGAGCAGTACTTC

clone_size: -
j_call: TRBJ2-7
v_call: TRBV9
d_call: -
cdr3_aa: CATHPGPLYDFYEQYF
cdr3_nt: TGTGCCACCCATCCGGGACCCCTTTATGATTTCTACGAGCAGTACTTC